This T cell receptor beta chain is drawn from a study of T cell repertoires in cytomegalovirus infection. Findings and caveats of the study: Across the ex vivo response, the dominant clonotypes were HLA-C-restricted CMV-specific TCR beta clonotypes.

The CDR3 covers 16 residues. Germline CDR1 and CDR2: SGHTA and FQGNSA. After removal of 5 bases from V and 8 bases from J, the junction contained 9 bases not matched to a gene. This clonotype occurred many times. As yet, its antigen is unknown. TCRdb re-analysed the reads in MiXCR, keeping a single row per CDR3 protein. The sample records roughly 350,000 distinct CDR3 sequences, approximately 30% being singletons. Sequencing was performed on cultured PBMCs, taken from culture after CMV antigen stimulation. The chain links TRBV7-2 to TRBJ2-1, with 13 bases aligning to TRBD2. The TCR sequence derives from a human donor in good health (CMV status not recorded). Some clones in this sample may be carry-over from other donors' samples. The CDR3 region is CASSTRGTSGNDEQFF. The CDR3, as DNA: TGTGCCAGCAGCACTCGAGGGACTAGCGGGAACGATGAGCAGTTCTTC.